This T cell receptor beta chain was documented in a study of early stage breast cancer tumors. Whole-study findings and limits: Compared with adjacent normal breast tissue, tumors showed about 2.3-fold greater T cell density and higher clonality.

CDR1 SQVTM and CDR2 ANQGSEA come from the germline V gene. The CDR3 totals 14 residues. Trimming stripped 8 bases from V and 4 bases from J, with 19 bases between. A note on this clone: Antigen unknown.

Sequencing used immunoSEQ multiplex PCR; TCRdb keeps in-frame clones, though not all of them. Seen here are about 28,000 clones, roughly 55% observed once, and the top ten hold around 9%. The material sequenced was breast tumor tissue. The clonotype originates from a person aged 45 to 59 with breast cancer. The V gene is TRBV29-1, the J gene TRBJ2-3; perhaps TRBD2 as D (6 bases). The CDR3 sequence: CSTQGRFLADTQYF. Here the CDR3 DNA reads TGCAGCACCCAAGGGAGGTTTTTAGCAGATACGCAGTATTTT.